This TCR beta chain derives from a study of blood T cell repertoires in COVID-19. The V segment lost 1 base and the J segment 4 bases; nucleotides outside the gene matches: 4. CDR1 GTSNPN and CDR2 SVGIG come from the germline V gene (reference sequence). CDR3 size: 16 residues. One Seattle source followed patients from active infection through their disease course. Clones were sequenced by immunoSEQ multiplex PCR, and TCRdb holds only the in-frame ones, with some missing. The table has 250,000 to 400,000 clones, about 90% seen once; the top ten hold 2.5% to 3.5%. V gene TRBV30 combines with J gene TRBJ2-2, with 12 bases aligning to TRBD2. The sequence came from a woman aged 25 to 39 with COVID-19, enrolled during active disease. The sample taken for sequencing was peripheral blood. CDR3: CAWSGLAGEGTGELFF. CDR3 coding DNA: TGTGCCTGGAGTGGACTAGCGGGAGAGGGCACCGGGGAGCTGTTTTTT.